This TCR beta chain was recovered during a study of shared clonotypes between healthy human individuals (dated by TCRdb to 2019 to 2021). Context from the whole study: A couple of women and three men aged 18 to 49 years were included in the cohort. To estimate repertoire size and how much clonotypes are shared between individuals, the study performed deep sequencing of blood TCR repertoires from 4 to 6 healthy adults. Each donor's leukapheresis produced roughly between roughly 0.85 and 9.5 billion PBMCs. For each donor, CD4 naive and CD4 memory were each run on three plates, CD8 naive on two plates, and CD8 memory on one plate. Libraries were prepared and TCR repertoires were sequenced by different laboratories using diverse techniques, in order to increase sequencing depth and limit assay-specific biases. The paper's findings and limits, for the study overall: The small number of donors limited the genetic and exposure-history diversity represented. Even with the large sequencing depth, rarefaction of the sorted-subset datasets indicated that sequencing was incomplete. Sharing across a handful of donors was observed for 4.5% to 6.5% of naive CD4, over 3% of naive CD8, about 2.3% of memory CD4, and around 0.44% of memory CD8 clonotypes. Estimated clonotype richness was generally larger for naive than for memory subsets. Higher generation probabilities were observed for clonotypes shared by all four sorted-subset donors than for non-shared clonotypes. Sampling was limited to blood, and TCR repertoires in tissue likely differ from TCR repertoires in blood. Pairwise subsampling led to the expectation that sequencing depth would affect the degree of clonotype sharing among donors.

Healthy HIV-negative adults with no recently reported acute infections or vaccinations were included as donors. Every donor was a Caucasian adult residing in Nashville, Tennessee, USA. CD4+ T cells were enriched through magnetic negative selection, after which naive cells were positively selected on CD45RA and the remaining negative fraction served as the memory subset. Blood was obtained by leukapheresis, after which PBMCs were separated by Ficoll-Histopaque density gradient centrifugation and cryopreserved in liquid nitrogen vapor phase. Analytical flow cytometry was used to check the purity and quantity of every magnetically sorted T cell population. Genomic DNA was isolated from each sorted fraction and quantified by UV absorbance on a Nanodrop 2000c. This clone has just a few counts. Its cognate antigen has yet to be identified. Per-base quality was not reported, and no clone a single base away is much larger than it.

Trimming takes 4 bases from V and 1 base from J, and the germline ends sit 15 bases apart. The germline V gene supplies CDR1 SGHRS and CDR2 YFSETQ. From its cysteine to its phenylalanine, the CDR3 spans 16 amino acids. Only CDR3 DNA is held: 48 bases, read in frame from base 1. Using the deep immunoSEQ assay, TCR CDR3 regions were amplified from genomic DNA by multiplex PCR. Genomic DNA extracted from each cell subset was distributed evenly over all wells of several immunoSEQ 96-well plates, and each plate served as one replicate. For sorted subsets, each replicate PCR was loaded with roughly 0.2 ug genomic DNA, equivalent to some 31,000 T cell genomes. Purified libraries were quantified with a Qubit 3.0 fluorometer, sized on a Bioanalyzer 2100, and re-quantified with the KAPA Library Quantification kit. Each immunoSEQ 96-well plate was sequenced on its own single-read 150-cycle Illumina NextSeq 550 flow cell. On the authors' methods: Because only junctional sequences without quality scores were contained in the immunoSEQ output, filtering matching that applied to full-length reads could not be performed. Sequences were annotated with PyIR, a Python wrapper for IgBLAST v1.9, using IMGT germline references to assign V/J genes and CDR3. Reads with weak V/J assignments (E-value above 1e-6), missing CDR3, stop codons, out-of-frame junctions, or ambiguous translated residues were removed. V3J clonotypes were defined as sequences sharing an identical inferred V gene, J gene, and CDR3 amino acid sequence. To compute the percentage overlap between repertoires, the number of shared unique clonotypes was divided by the size of the smaller repertoire. RTK rarefaction, the Chao1 estimator, and Recon v2.1 estimates of unobserved clonotypes were used to assess repertoire richness. For all TCRbeta clonotypes obtained by the gDNA method from a few donors, generation probabilities were computed with OLGA. Sourced from immuneACCESS, this table was stored by TCRdb with only in-frame sequences that have V and J called. A share of the clones is absent; for the studies checked, an unresolved V gene accounts for under half, and the remainder has no known explanation. Clone size and V and J calls were adopted from that table, with D and trimming inferred from the DNA. The sample table shows about 360,000 clones, and about 70% are seen once. The ten largest clonotypes hold more than 9% of the sample.

The chain is made from TRBV5-1 and TRBJ1-3, and possibly TRBD1, on 5 matching bases. Sequencing used memory CD4+ T cells sorted from blood. The sample's cell subset or site label, decoded: CD45RA-negative fraction. The clonotype was recovered from a young man in good health. Here is the DNA: TGCGCCAGCAGCCCAGCCTCAGGGAAGTCTGGAAACACCATATATTTT. This gives the protein CASSPASGKSGNTIYF.